This T cell receptor (beta chain) was captured in a study of blood T cells in healthy people across ages (dated by TCRdb to 2014 to 2015). The study in broad terms: In model experiments, roughly one uniquely barcoded TCR beta cDNA molecule per two T cells was captured by template switching. Age-related changes in TCR beta repertoire diversity were measured in the study by deep sequencing normalized with unique cDNA molecular identifiers. The donors were split into four age groups: young (average around 15 years), middle-aged (around 40), aged (approximately 60) and long-lived (roughly 86). To avoid experimental bias, donors of different ages were randomly spread across the sequencing lanes. The study analyzed two additional independent replicas of 1 million unique cDNA reads from the same blood draw for two donors, one aged 18 to 30 and one aged 80 or older. Overall study results and their limits: Bulk unsorted PBMC profiling prevented conclusive comparison of naive and antigen-experienced compartments. There was a strong correlation between observed TCR beta diversity and the percentage of naive T cells measured by flow cytometry. As age increased, observed TCR beta diversity per million T cells dropped in a roughly linear way, and a significant reduction was already evident by age about 36. Estimates of total diversity from one million sequenced T cells were regarded as lower bounds and underestimates. Compared with the aged group, the long-lived group had more naive CD4+ T cells, fewer expanded clones and increased TCR diversity, a pattern suggesting age selection. Because the CMV infection status of the donors was unknown, age-related changes in expanded clonotypes may potentially have been confounded.

Systemically healthy Caucasian individuals from Russia, approximately 39 in total and aged 6 to 90 years, were included as donors. About 10 milliliters of peripheral blood were collected from each donor into EDTA-treated Vacutainer tubes. Ficoll-Paque density-gradient centrifugation was used to isolate PBMCs, with at least 6.5 million per sample. Trizol reagent was used to extract total RNA from PBMCs, with at least 6 micrograms per sample. The percentages of naive CD45RAhigh/CD27high T cells were determined by flow cytometry on a PBMC aliquot from every donor. Concerning this clonotype: No antigen is known for it. Nothing much larger sits one base from this clone, and base qualities are not available.

Libraries were constructed by 5' RACE. These reads were obtained on an Illumina HiSeq 2500. A second PCR of about 6 to 11 cycles was performed with a sample-barcoded 5' primer and a J-beta primer mix. Each TCR beta cDNA molecule received a unique molecular identifier from a template-switch 5' adaptor carrying 12 random nucleotides. Each sample yielded at least 2.5 million CDR3-containing paired-end reads. The Mint cDNA synthesis kit, primed by a TRBC-specific oligonucleotide, was used to synthesize first-strand cDNA from all RNA. All cDNA was treated with uracil-DNA glycosylase and then went through a first 18-cycle PCR with the universal primers M1SS and BC2_uni_R. For the original study's pipeline: For normalization, 1 million high-quality reads, each with a distinct molecular identifier, were randomly selected from each sample. Instead of being binned into consensus sequences, reads that shared molecular identifiers were thrown out. CDR3 identification, clonotype clustering and error correction used MiTCR with a Q25 quality threshold and the strictest error-elimination algorithm. Lower-bound total TCR beta diversity was estimated with a nonparametric unseen species model using Euler transformation. In TCRdb, the public reads were trimmed at Q25 with fastp and aligned with MiXCR, with productive beta chains retained. Rows are combined by CDR3 protein, so each entry shows the most common genes and DNA. The V and J calls and clone size are TCRdb's, not the authors'. Here the sample has hundreds of thousands of distinct CDR3 sequences; approximately 40% occur a single time. Clones ranked in the top ten supply about 32% of the sample.

V drops 0 bases and J drops 3 bases, leaving 9 bases in between. From its cysteine to its phenylalanine, the CDR3 spans 14 amino acids. Left in the record is the CDR3 DNA by itself, 42 bases read in frame from the first base. Looking up the germline V gene (reference sequence) yields CDR1 LNHNV and CDR2 YYDKDF. Source material: blood. The chain uses TRBV15 and TRBJ2-7, with TRBD1 as a weak D call on 5 bases. This sequence originates from a man at least 80 years old in good health. The base sequence is TGTGCCACCAGCAGAGAGGCAGGGTACTACGAGCAGTACTTC. Its coded protein is CATSREAGYYEQYF.